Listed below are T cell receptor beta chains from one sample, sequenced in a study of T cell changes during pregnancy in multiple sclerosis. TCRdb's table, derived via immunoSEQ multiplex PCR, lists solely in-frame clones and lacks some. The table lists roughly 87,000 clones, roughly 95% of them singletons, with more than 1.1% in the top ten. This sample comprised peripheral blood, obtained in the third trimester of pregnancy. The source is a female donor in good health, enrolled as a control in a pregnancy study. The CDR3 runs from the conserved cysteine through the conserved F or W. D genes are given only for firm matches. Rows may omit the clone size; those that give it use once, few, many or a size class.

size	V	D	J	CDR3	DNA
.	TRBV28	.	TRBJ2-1	CASSSPYEQFF	TGTGCCAGCAGTTCCCCCTATGAGCAGTTCTTC
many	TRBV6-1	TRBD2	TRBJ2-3	CASSVLAGETDTQYF	TGTGCCAGCAGTGTCCTAGCGGGAGAGACAGATACGCAGTATTTT
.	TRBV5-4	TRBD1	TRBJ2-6	CASSSSTGGSGANVLTF	TGTGCCAGCAGCAGCTCGACAGGGGGGTCTGGGGCCAACGTCCTGACTTTC
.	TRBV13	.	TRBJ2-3	CASSSPGLRTDTQYF	TGTGCCAGCAGCTCCCCAGGGCTCCGCACAGATACGCAGTATTTT
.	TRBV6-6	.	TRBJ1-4	CASSPTGYLEELFF	TGTGCCAGCAGTCCCACAGGGTACTTAGAGGAACTGTTTTTT
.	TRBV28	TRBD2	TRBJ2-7	CASSTLAGGPYEQYF	TGTGCCAGCAGTACACTAGCGGGAGGGCCGTACGAGCAGTACTTC
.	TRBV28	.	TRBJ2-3	CASSLKRDTQYF	TGTGCCAGCAGTTTAAAGAGAGATACGCAGTATTTT
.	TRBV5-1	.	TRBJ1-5	CASSLGSGEQPQHF	TGCGCCAGCAGCTTGGGCTCTGGGGAGCAGCCCCAGCATTTT
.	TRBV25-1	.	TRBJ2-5	CASSSPGAQETQYF	TGTGCCAGCAGTAGCCCAGGCGCTCAAGAGACCCAGTACTTC
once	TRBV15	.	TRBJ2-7	CATSRSPRVRAYEQYF	TGTGCCACCAGCAGGTCCCCGCGGGTTCGCGCCTACGAGCAGTACTTC
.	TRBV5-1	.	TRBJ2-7	CASSLAVESSYEQYF	TGCGCCAGCAGCTTGGCCGTAGAGAGCTCCTACGAGCAGTACTTC
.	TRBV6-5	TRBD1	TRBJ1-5	CASSRQGDQPQHF	TGTGCCAGCAGCCGACAGGGGGATCAGCCCCAGCATTTT
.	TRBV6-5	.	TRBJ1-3	CASSPPSGFGNTIYF	TGTGCCAGCAGCCCCCCTAGTGGTTTCGGGAACACCATATATTTT
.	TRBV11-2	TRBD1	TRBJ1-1	CASSAYGAGGTEAFF	TGTGCCAGCAGCGCCTACGGGGCAGGGGGTACTGAAGCTTTCTTT
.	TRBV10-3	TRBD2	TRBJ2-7	CAISEVTSGTYEQYF	TGTGCCATCAGTGAGGTAACTAGCGGGACCTACGAGCAGTACTTC
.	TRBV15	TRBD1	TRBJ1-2	CATSRAGGYYGYTF	TGTGCCACCAGCAGAGCAGGGGGCTACTATGGCTACACCTTC
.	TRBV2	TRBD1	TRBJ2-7	CASSPILRGQEQYF	TGTGCCAGCAGTCCTATTCTCAGGGGGCAGGAGCAGTACTTC
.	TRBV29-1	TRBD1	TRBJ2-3	CSVHRGRTDTQYF	TGCAGCGTTCACAGGGGGCGCACAGATACGCAGTATTTT
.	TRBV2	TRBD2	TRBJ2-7	CASSDWTSAYEQYF	TGTGCCAGCAGTGACTGGACTAGCGCCTACGAGCAGTACTTC
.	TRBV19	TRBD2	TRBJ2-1	CASSNIEAGFYNEQFF	TGTGCCAGTAGTAACATTGAAGCGGGATTCTACAATGAGCAGTTCTTC
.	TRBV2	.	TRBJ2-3	CASSVEADTQYF	TGTGCCAGCAGTGTAGAGGCAGATACGCAGTATTTT
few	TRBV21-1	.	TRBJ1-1	CASSPCGGETEAFF	TGTGCCAGCAGCCCGTGCGGAGGGGAAACTGAAGCTTTCTTT
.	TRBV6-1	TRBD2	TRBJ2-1	CASSGGGTHALYYNEQFF	TGTGCCAGCAGTGGGGGGGGGACCCACGCTCTATACTACAATGAGCAGTTCTTC
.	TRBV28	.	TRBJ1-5	CASSLSRFRNQPQHF	TGTGCCAGCAGTTTATCCAGGTTTCGAAATCAGCCCCAGCATTTT
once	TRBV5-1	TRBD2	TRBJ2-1	CASSYITPFSGQEQFF	TGCGCCAGCAGCTACATTACCCCGTTTAGCGGGCAAGAGCAGTTCTTC
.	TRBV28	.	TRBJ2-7	CASSPIADYEQYF	TGTGCCAGCAGTCCTATAGCGGACTACGAGCAGTACTTC
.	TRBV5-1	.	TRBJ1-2	CASSPTGTLPGYTF	TGCGCCAGCAGCCCAACCGGGACACTCCCCGGCTACACCTTC
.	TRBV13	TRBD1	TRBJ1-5	CASSQGTGGNQPQHF	TGTGCCAGCAGCCAAGGGACAGGCGGAAATCAGCCCCAGCATTTT
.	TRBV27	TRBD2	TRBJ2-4	CASRTQTTSGRGIQYF	TGTGCCAGCAGGACGCAGACGACTAGCGGGAGAGGCATTCAGTACTTC
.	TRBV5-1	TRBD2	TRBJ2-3	CASSLGLAVTDTQYF	TGCGCCAGCAGCCTAGGACTAGCGGTTACAGATACGCAGTATTTT
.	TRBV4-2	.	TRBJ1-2	CASSQGTANYGYTF	TGTGCCAGCAGCCAAGGGACAGCTAACTATGGCTACACCTTC
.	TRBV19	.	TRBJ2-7	CASSMTGTYEQYF	TGTGCCAGTAGTATGACAGGTACCTACGAGCAGTACTTC
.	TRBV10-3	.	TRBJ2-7	CAISSLADEQYF	TGTGCCATCTCAAGTCTAGCCGACGAGCAGTACTTC
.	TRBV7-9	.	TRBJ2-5	CASSTDLVETQYF	TGTGCCAGCAGCACGGACTTGGTAGAGACCCAGTACTTC
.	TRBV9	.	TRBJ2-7	CASSPRGYTYEQYF	TGTGCCAGCAGCCCCCGGGGATATACCTACGAGCAGTACTTC
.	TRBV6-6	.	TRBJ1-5	CASSTEGGNQPQHF	TGTGCCAGCAGTACGGAAGGCGGAAATCAGCCCCAGCATTTT
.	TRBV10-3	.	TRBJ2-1	CAISGSGGQVNEQFF	TGTGCCATCAGTGGGTCCGGCGGGCAGGTCAATGAGCAGTTCTTC
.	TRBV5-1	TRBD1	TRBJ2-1	CASSLVAGQGAEQFF	TGCGCCAGCAGCTTGGTCGCGGGACAGGGGGCTGAGCAGTTCTTC
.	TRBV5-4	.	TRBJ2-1	CASLHNEQFF	TGTGCCAGTCTTCACAATGAGCAGTTCTTC
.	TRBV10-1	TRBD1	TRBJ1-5	CASRNRDREVNQPQHF	TGCGCCAGCAGGAACCGGGACAGGGAAGTCAATCAGCCCCAGCATTTT
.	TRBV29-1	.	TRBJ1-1	CSVETSVGPNTEAFF	TGCAGCGTCGAGACGAGTGTGGGGCCCAACACTGAAGCTTTCTTT
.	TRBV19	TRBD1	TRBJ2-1	CASTRQGLYNEQFF	TGTGCCAGTACGCGACAGGGGCTATACAATGAGCAGTTCTTC
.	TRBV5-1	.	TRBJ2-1	CASSLNPQRKNEQFF	TGCGCCAGCAGCTTGAACCCCCAGAGGAAGAATGAGCAGTTCTTC
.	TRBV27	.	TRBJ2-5	CASGILGDQETQYF	TGTGCCAGCGGCATATTAGGAGATCAAGAGACCCAGTACTTC
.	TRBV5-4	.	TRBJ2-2	CASSLRSSSTGELFF	TGTGCCAGCAGCCTCCGAAGTAGTAGCACCGGGGAGCTGTTTTTT
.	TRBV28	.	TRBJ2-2	CASSLKQTGELFF	TGTGCCAGCAGTTTGAAACAAACCGGGGAGCTGTTTTTT
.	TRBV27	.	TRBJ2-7	CASRPGGYYEQYF	TGTGCCAGCAGGCCGGGCGGGTACTACGAGCAGTACTTC
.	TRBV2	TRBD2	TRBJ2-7	CASTGDGRPYEQYF	TGTGCCAGCACCGGGGACGGGAGGCCCTACGAGCAGTACTTC
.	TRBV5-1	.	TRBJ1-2	CASSLESGYDGYTF	TGCGCCAGCAGCTTGGAATCAGGGTATGATGGCTACACCTTC